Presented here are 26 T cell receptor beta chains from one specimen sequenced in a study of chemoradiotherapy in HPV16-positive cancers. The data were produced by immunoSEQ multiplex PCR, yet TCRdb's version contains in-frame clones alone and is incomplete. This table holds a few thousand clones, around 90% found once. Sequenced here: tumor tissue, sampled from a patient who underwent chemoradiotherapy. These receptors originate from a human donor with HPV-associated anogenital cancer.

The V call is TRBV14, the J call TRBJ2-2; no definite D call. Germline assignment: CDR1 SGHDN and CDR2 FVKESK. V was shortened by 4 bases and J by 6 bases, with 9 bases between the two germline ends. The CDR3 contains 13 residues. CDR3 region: CASSPRFAGELFF. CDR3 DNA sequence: TGTGCCAGCAGCCCCCGGTTCGCCGGGGAGCTGTTTTTT.

CDR3 sequence (DNA): TGTGCCAGCAGCTTAACGGCGACAGGGCTCACTGAAGCTTTCTTT. It codes for CASSLTATGLTEAFF. This chain connects TRBV7-8 to TRBJ1-1; TRBD1 agrees at 7 bases. This CDR3 has 15 residues. Trimming removed 2 bases from V and 4 bases from J; junction bases left unmatched: 7. From germline, CDR1 is SGHVS and CDR2 FQNEAQ.

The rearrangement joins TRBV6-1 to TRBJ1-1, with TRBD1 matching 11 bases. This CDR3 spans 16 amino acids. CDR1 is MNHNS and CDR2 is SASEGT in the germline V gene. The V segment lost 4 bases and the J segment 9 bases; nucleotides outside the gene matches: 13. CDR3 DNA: TGTGCCAGCAGTGCTCTACCCGGACAGGGGGCGGGTAAAGCTTTCTTT. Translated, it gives CASSALPGQGAGKAFF.

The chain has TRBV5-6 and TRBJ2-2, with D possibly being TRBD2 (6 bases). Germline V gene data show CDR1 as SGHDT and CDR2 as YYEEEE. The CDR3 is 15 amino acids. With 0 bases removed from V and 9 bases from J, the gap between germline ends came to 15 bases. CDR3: CASSLDGLPDRELFF. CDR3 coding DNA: TGTGCCAGCAGCTTGGATGGACTACCCGATAGGGAGCTGTTTTTT. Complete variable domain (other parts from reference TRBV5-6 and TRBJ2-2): DAGVTQSPTHLIKTRGQQVTLRCSPKSGHDTVSWYQQALGQGPQFIFQYYEEEERQRGNFPDRFSGHQFPNYSSELNVNALLLGDSALYLCASSLDGLPDRELFFGEGSRLTVL.

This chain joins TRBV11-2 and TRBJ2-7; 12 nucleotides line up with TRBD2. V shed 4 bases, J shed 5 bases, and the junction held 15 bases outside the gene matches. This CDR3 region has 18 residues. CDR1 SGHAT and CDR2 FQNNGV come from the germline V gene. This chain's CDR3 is CASSSNLRLAGAEDEQYF. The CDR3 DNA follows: TGTGCCAGCAGCTCTAATCTGAGACTAGCGGGAGCCGAGGACGAGCAGTACTTC.

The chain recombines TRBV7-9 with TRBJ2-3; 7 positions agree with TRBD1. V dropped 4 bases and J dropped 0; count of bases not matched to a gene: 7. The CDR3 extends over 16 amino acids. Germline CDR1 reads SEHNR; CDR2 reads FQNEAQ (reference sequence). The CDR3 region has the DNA TGTGCCAGCAGCTACCACAGGACAGGAAGCACAGATACGCAGTATTTT. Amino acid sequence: CASSYHRTGSTDTQYF.

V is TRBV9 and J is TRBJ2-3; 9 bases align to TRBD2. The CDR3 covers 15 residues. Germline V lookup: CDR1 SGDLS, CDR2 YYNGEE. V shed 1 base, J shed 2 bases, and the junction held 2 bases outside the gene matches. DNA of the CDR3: TGTGCCAGCAGCGTAACTAGCGGGTACACAGATACGCAGTATTTT. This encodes CASSVTSGYTDTQYF.

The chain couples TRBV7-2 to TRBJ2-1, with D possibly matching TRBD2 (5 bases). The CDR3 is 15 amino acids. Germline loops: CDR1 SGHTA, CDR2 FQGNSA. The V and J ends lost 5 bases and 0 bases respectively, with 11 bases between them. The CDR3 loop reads CASSVGMSSYNEQFF. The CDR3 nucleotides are TGTGCCAGCAGCGTCGGGATGAGCTCCTACAATGAGCAGTTCTTC.

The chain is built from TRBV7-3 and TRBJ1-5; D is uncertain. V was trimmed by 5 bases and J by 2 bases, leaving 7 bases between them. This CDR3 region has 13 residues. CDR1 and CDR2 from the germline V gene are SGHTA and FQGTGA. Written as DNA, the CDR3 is TGTGCCAGCAGCCCCGGGGGCAATCAGCCCCAGCATTTT. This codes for CASSPGGNQPQHF.

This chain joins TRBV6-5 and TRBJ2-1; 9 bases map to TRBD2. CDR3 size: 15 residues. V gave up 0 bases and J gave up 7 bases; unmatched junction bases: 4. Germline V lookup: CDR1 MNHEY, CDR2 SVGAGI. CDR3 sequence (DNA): TGTGCCAGCAGTTACTCGCGGCGGGAGGGGAATGAGCAGTTCTTC. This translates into CASSYSRREGNEQFF.

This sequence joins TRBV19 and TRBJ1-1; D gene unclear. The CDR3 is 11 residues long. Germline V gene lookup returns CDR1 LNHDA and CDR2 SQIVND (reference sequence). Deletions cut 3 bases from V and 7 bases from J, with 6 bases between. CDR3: CASSIDFEAFF. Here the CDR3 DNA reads TGTGCCAGTAGTATTGACTTTGAAGCTTTCTTT.

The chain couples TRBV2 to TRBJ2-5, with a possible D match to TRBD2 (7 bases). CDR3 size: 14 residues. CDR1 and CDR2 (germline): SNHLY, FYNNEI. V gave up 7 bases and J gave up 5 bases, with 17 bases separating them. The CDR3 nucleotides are TGTGCCAGCACCCCGGCGGGGGCGGGTGAGACCCAGTACTTC. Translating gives CASTPAGAGETQYF.

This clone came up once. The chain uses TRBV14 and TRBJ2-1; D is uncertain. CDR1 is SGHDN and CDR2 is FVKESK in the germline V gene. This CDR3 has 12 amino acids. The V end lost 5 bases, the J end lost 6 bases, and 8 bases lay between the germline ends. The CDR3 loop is CASSFFTNEQFF. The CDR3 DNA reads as TGTGCCAGCAGCTTTTTTACCAATGAGCAGTTCTTC. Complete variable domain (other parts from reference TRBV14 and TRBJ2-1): EAGVTQFPSHSVIEKGQTVTLRCDPISGHDNLYWYRRVMGKEIKFLLHFVKESKQDESGMPNNRFLAERTGGTYSTLKVQPAELEDSGVYFCASSFFTNEQFFGPGTRLTVL.

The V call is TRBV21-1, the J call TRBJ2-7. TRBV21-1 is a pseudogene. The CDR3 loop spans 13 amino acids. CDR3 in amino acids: CASWWGRPYEQYF. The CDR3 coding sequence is TGTGCCAGCTGGTGGGGACGGCCCTACGAGCAGTACTTC.

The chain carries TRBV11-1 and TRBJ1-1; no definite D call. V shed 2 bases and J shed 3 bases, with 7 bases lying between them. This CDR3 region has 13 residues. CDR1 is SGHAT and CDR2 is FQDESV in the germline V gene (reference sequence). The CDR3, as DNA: TGTGCCAGCAGCTTACTGTCGGACACTGAAGCTTTCTTT. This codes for CASSLLSDTEAFF.

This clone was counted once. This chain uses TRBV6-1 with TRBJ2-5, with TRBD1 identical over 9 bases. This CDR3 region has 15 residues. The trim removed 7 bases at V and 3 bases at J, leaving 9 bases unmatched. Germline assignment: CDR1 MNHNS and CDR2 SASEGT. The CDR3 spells CASTAGTGGEETQYF. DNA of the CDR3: TGTGCCAGCACGGCGGGAACAGGGGGCGAAGAGACCCAGTACTTC.

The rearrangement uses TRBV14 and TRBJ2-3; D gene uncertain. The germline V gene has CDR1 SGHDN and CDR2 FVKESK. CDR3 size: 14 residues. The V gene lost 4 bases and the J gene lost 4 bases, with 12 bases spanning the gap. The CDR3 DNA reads TGTGCCAGCAGCCCCGATTTAGTAGCAGATACGCAGTATTTT. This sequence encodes CASSPDLVADTQYF.

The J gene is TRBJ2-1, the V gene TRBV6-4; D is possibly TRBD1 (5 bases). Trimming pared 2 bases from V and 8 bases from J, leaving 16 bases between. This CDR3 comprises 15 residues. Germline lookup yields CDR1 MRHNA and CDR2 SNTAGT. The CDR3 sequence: CASSDRGLGVDEQFF. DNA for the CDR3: TGTGCCAGCAGTGACAGAGGCTTAGGGGTAGATGAGCAGTTCTTC.

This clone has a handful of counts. The CDR3 loop is CASSLDFEAFF. For the CDR3, the DNA is TGTGCCAGTAGTTTGGACTTTGAAGCTTTCTTT. J is TRBJ1-1 and V is TRBV19; D remains unclear. CDR3 length: 11 amino acids. CDR1 is LNHDA, CDR2 SQIVND, per germline (reference sequence). The V end was cut by 5 bases, the J end by 7 bases, with 8 bases between.

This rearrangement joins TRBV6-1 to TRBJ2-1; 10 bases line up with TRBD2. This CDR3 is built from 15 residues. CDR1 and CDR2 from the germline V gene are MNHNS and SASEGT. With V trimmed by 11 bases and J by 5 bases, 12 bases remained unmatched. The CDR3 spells CAGRQWTSGNNEQFF. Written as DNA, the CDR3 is TGTGCCGGCCGACAATGGACTAGCGGTAACAATGAGCAGTTCTTC.

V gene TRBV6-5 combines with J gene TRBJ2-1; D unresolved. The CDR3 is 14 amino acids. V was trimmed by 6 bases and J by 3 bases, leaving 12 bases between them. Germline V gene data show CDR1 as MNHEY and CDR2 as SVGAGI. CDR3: CASRLRTDYNEQFF. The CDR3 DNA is TGTGCCAGCAGACTAAGGACGGACTACAATGAGCAGTTCTTC.

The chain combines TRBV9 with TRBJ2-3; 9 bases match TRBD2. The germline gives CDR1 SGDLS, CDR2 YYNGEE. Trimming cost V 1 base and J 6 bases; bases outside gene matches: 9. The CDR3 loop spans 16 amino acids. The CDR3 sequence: CASSVRREGAGDTQYF. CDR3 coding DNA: TGTGCCAGCAGCGTAAGGCGGGAGGGCGCTGGGGATACGCAGTATTTT. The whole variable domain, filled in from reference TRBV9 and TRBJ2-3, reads DSGVTQTPKHLITATGQRVTLRCSPRSGDLSVYWYQQSLDQGLQFLIQYYNGEERAKGNILERFSAQQFPDLHSELNLSSLELGDSALYFCASSVRREGAGDTQYFGPGTRLTVL.

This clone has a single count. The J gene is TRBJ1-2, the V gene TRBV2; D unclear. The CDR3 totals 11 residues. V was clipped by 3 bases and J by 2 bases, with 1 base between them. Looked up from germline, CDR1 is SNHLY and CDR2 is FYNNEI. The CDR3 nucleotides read TGTGCCAGCAGTGACAACTATGGCTACACCTTC. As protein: CASSDNYGYTF. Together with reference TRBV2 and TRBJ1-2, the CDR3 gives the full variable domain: EPEVTQTPSHQVTQMGQEVILRCVPISNHLYFYWYRQILGQKVEFLVSFYNNEISEKSEIFDDQFSVERPDGSNFTLKIRSTKLEDSAMYFCASSDNYGYTFGSGTRLTVV.

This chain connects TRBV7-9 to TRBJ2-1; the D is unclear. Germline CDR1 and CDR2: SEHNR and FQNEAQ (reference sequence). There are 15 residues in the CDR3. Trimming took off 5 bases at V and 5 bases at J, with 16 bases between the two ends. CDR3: CASSNSFVANNEQFF. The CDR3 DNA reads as TGTGCCAGCAGCAATAGTTTCGTGGCCAACAATGAGCAGTTCTTC.

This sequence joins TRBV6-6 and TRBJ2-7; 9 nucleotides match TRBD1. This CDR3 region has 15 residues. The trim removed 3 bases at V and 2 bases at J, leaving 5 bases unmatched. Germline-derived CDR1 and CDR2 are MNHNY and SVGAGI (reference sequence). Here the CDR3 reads CASSYPGTGTYEQYF. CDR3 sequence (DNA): TGTGCCAGCAGTTATCCCGGGACAGGGACCTACGAGCAGTACTTC.

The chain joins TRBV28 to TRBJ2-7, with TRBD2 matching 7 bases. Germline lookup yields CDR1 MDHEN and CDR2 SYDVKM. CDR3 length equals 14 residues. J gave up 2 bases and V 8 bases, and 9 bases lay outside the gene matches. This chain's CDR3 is CASRLAGRAYEQYF. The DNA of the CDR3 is TGTGCCAGCCGATTAGCGGGCCGCGCCTACGAGCAGTACTTC. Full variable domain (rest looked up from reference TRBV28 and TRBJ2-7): DVKVTQSSRYLVKRTGEKVFLECVQDMDHENMFWYRQDPGLGLRLIYFSYDVKMKEKGDIPEGYSVSREKKERFSLILESASTNQTSMYLCASRLAGRAYEQYFGPGTRLTVT.